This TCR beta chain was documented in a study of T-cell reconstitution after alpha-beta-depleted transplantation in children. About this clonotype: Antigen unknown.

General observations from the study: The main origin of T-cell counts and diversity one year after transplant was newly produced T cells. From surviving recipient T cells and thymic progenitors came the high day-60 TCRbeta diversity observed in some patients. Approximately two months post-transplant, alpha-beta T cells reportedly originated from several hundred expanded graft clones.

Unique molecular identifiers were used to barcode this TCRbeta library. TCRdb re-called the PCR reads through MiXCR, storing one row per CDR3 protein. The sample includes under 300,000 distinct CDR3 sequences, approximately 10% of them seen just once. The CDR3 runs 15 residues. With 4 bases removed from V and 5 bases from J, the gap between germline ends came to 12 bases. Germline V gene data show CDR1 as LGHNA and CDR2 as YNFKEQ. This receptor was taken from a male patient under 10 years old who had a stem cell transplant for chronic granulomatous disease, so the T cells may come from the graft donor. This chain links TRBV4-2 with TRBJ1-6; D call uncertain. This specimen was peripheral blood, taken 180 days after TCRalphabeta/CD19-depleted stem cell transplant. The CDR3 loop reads CASSRPDRDNSPLHF. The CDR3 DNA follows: TGTGCCAGCAGCCGCCCCGATAGGGATAATTCACCCCTCCACTTT.